A selection of T cell receptor beta chains follows, all from one sample in a study of blood T cell repertoires in COVID-19. Clones were sequenced by immunoSEQ multiplex PCR, and TCRdb holds only the in-frame ones, with some missing. The sample has around 140,000 clones; 88% are singletons. The specimen was peripheral blood. Receptor source: a human donor with COVID-19, enrolled during active disease. The donor label of this sample is uncertain. The CDR3 runs from the conserved cysteine through the conserved F or W. Fields, in order: D gene, clone size, V gene, J gene, CDR3 protein, CDR3 DNA. D genes are given only for firm matches. Some rows mark clone size as missing; the rest say once, few, many or name a class of expanded clone.

d_call: -
clone_size: -
v_call: TRBV11-2
j_call: TRBJ2-1
cdr3_aa: CASTPGEEQFF
cdr3_nt: TGTGCCAGCACCCCAGGGGAAGAGCAGTTCTTC

d_call: TRBD1
clone_size: -
v_call: TRBV5-1
j_call: TRBJ2-1
cdr3_aa: CASSRDRGPNEQFF
cdr3_nt: TGCGCCAGCAGTCGGGACAGGGGTCCCAATGAGCAGTTCTTC

d_call: -
clone_size: once
v_call: TRBV29-1
j_call: TRBJ2-3
cdr3_aa: CSASTDTQYF
cdr3_nt: TGCAGCGCATCGACAGATACGCAGTATTTT

d_call: TRBD1
clone_size: -
v_call: TRBV5-1
j_call: TRBJ1-1
cdr3_aa: CASSLGPGGLNTEAFF
cdr3_nt: TGCGCCAGCAGCTTAGGGCCAGGGGGCCTGAACACTGAAGCTTTCTTT

d_call: -
clone_size: -
v_call: TRBV7-2
j_call: TRBJ1-4
cdr3_aa: CASSLSLNEKLFF
cdr3_nt: TGTGCCAGCAGCTTAAGCCTAAATGAAAAACTGTTTTTT

d_call: -
clone_size: -
v_call: TRBV5-6
j_call: TRBJ2-7
cdr3_aa: CASSLDIASYEQYF
cdr3_nt: TGTGCCAGCAGCTTGGACATCGCCTCCTACGAGCAGTACTTC

d_call: -
clone_size: -
v_call: TRBV19
j_call: TRBJ1-1
cdr3_aa: CASSISGPITEAFF
cdr3_nt: TGTGCCAGTAGTATCTCAGGGCCGATCACTGAAGCTTTCTTT

d_call: TRBD2
clone_size: -
v_call: TRBV5-1
j_call: TRBJ2-1
cdr3_aa: CASSITSDSYNEQFF
cdr3_nt: TGCGCCAGCAGCATCACTAGCGACTCCTACAATGAGCAGTTCTTC

d_call: -
clone_size: once
v_call: TRBV11-2
j_call: TRBJ2-5
cdr3_aa: CASTRGGAGETQYF
cdr3_nt: TGTGCCAGCACCCGAGGGGGGGCAGGGGAGACCCAGTACTTC

d_call: TRBD1
clone_size: -
v_call: TRBV5-6
j_call: TRBJ2-7
cdr3_aa: CASSRYLGTGTYEQYF
cdr3_nt: TGTGCCAGCAGCCGTTACCTTGGGACAGGGACCTACGAGCAGTACTTC

d_call: TRBD2
clone_size: -
v_call: TRBV10-3
j_call: TRBJ2-1
cdr3_aa: CAISVSSGSYNEQFF
cdr3_nt: TGTGCCATCAGTGTCTCTAGCGGGAGCTACAATGAGCAGTTCTTC

d_call: TRBD1
clone_size: -
v_call: TRBV10-3
j_call: TRBJ1-5
cdr3_aa: CAISREQGSNQPQHF
cdr3_nt: TGTGCCATCAGTAGAGAACAGGGGAGCAATCAGCCCCAGCATTTT

d_call: -
clone_size: -
v_call: TRBV2
j_call: TRBJ1-3
cdr3_aa: CASSGLTSGNTIYF
cdr3_nt: TGTGCCAGCAGTGGTCTAACCTCTGGAAACACCATATATTTT

d_call: -
clone_size: -
v_call: TRBV19
j_call: TRBJ1-2
cdr3_aa: CASSIGQALRGYTF
cdr3_nt: TGTGCCAGTAGTATAGGACAGGCCCTCCGAGGCTACACCTTC

d_call: -
clone_size: -
v_call: TRBV19
j_call: TRBJ2-6
cdr3_aa: CASSTPGGSRANVLTF
cdr3_nt: TGTGCCTCCAGCACCCCCGGGGGATCGAGGGCCAACGTCCTGACTTTC

d_call: TRBD1
clone_size: -
v_call: TRBV3-1/TRBV3-2
j_call: TRBJ1-2
cdr3_aa: CASSQPGGGYGYTF
cdr3_nt: TGTGCCAGCAGCCAACCAGGGGGTGGGTATGGCTACACCTTC

d_call: TRBD2
clone_size: -
v_call: TRBV6-5
j_call: TRBJ2-7
cdr3_aa: CASSYGGGVPSYEQYF
cdr3_nt: TGTGCCAGCAGTTACGGGGGAGGGGTACCCAGCTACGAGCAGTACTTC

d_call: -
clone_size: few
v_call: TRBV7-9
j_call: TRBJ1-1
cdr3_aa: CASSPLSDTEAFF
cdr3_nt: TGTGCCAGCAGCCCCCTAAGTGATACTGAAGCTTTCTTT

d_call: -
clone_size: -
v_call: TRBV28
j_call: TRBJ2-4
cdr3_aa: CASRGGIAKNIQYF
cdr3_nt: TGTGCCAGCAGGGGCGGGATAGCCAAAAACATTCAGTACTTC

d_call: -
clone_size: -
v_call: TRBV10-2
j_call: TRBJ1-1
cdr3_aa: CASSPWGGTEAFF
cdr3_nt: TGCGCCAGCAGTCCCTGGGGAGGGACTGAAGCTTTCTTT

d_call: TRBD1
clone_size: few
v_call: TRBV7-9
j_call: TRBJ1-1
cdr3_aa: CASSLGTGGMNTEAFF
cdr3_nt: TGTGCCAGCAGCTTGGGGACAGGGGGGATGAACACTGAAGCTTTCTTT

d_call: -
clone_size: -
v_call: TRBV7-9
j_call: TRBJ1-6
cdr3_aa: CASSLESLGANIYF
cdr3_nt: TGTGCCAGCAGCTTAGAGTCCCTGGGGGCCAACATTTACTTT

d_call: TRBD2
clone_size: -
v_call: TRBV7-2
j_call: TRBJ2-5
cdr3_aa: CASSLAGRESLRPETQYF
cdr3_nt: TGTGCCAGCAGCTTAGCCGGGCGGGAGAGTTTGAGGCCAGAGACCCAGTACTTC

d_call: -
clone_size: -
v_call: TRBV7-9
j_call: TRBJ1-1
cdr3_aa: CASSQIPSPLSGTEAFF
cdr3_nt: TGTGCCAGCAGTCAAATACCCTCCCCCCTTTCAGGAACTGAAGCTTTCTTT

d_call: -
clone_size: once
v_call: TRBV9
j_call: TRBJ1-3
cdr3_aa: CASSVGQGNTIYF
cdr3_nt: TGTGCCAGCAGCGTAGGTCAGGGAAACACCATATATTTT

d_call: -
clone_size: -
v_call: TRBV7-6
j_call: TRBJ2-6
cdr3_aa: CASSRDTTSGANVLTF
cdr3_nt: TGTGCCAGCAGCCGGGACACGACCTCTGGGGCCAACGTCCTGACTTTC

d_call: -
clone_size: -
v_call: TRBV2
j_call: TRBJ1-5
cdr3_aa: CASSELGGRGNQPQHF
cdr3_nt: TGTGCCAGCAGTGAGTTAGGGGGGAGGGGCAATCAGCCCCAGCATTTT

d_call: -
clone_size: -
v_call: TRBV7-2
j_call: TRBJ1-1
cdr3_aa: CASSLVAGSLWTEAFF
cdr3_nt: TGTGCCAGCAGCTTAGTCGCAGGGTCATTGTGGACTGAAGCTTTCTTT